The clone carrying this T cell receptor (beta chain) has just a few counts. One Seattle source followed patients from active infection through their disease course. The authors' processing: Quantification of nucleated cells was approximated via reference gene primer amplification. Sequenced by immunoSEQ multiplex PCR; TCRdb stores in-frame clones only, minus some. V and J calls and clone size are given by that table; D and trimming were obtained from the DNA. The data contain about 220,000 clones, 65% to 90% of them singletons. This entry is derived from a study of blood T cell repertoires in COVID-19. Specimen: peripheral blood. This receptor was taken from a woman in her 70s with COVID-19, enrolled during active disease.

For the CDR3, the DNA is TGCGCCAGCAGCCAGTACAGGGGGCCTGAGCAGTTCTTC. Amino acids: CASSQYRGPEQFF. The V call is TRBV4-3, the J call TRBJ2-1; 9 nucleotides match TRBD1. J gave up 9 bases and V 3 bases, and 3 bases lay outside the gene matches. The germline CDR1 and CDR2 sequences are LGHNA and YSLEER. CDR3 length: 13 amino acids.